This passage covers 11 T cell receptor beta chains from one sample sequenced in a study of monozygotic twins with inflammatory bowel disease (dated by TCRdb to about 2019). Libraries were constructed by 5' RACE. Instrument on record: Illumina HiSeq 2500. TCRdb reprocessed the reads and assigns one entry to each CDR3 protein sequence, leaving out DNA. The sample table records approximately 390,000 distinct CDR3 sequences. Under 3% of the sample is in the top ten clones. Sample: blood. The receptor set was obtained from a human donor with ulcerative colitis or Crohn's disease, or a healthy co-twin of an affected twin (not recorded which).

The rearrangement links TRBV7-8 to TRBJ1-4; TCRdb selects TRBD1, and the lack of DNA leaves this call unchecked. CDR1 and CDR2 (germline): SGHVS, FQNEAQ. This CDR3 is 18 amino acids long. CDR3 sequence reads: CASSLRDSNPATNEKLFF.

The J gene is TRBJ1-3, the V gene TRBV5-5. The germline V gene has CDR1 SGHKS and CDR2 YYEKEE (reference sequence). The CDR3 extends over 13 amino acids. This CDR3 reads CASSLRTGNTIYF.

This chain links TRBV5-1 with TRBJ2-3. This CDR3 is 14 amino acids long. Per germline, CDR1 SGHRS and CDR2 YFSETQ. The CDR3 protein is CASSSAGSTDTQYF.

The gene calls are TRBV15 and TRBJ1-5; as DNA is missing, the TRBD1 call by TCRdb cannot be tested. The CDR3 covers 15 residues. The germline gives CDR1 LNHNV, CDR2 YYDKDF (reference sequence). The CDR3 here is CATKLDRGRNQPQHF.

The CDR3 protein is CASSLGAPGIGNEQFF. The chain is built from TRBV12-3 or TRBV12-4 and TRBJ2-1. The CDR3 loop spans 16 amino acids.

The rearrangement uses TRBV5-1 and TRBJ2-3. The germline gives CDR1 SGHRS, CDR2 YFSETQ. The CDR3 extends over 14 amino acids. This CDR3 reads CASSFGSILDTQYF. Combining the CDR3 with reference TRBV5-1 and TRBJ2-3 gives the whole variable domain KAGVTQTPRYLIKTRGQQVTLSCSPISGHRSVSWYQQTPGQGLQFLFEYFSETQRNKGNFPGRFSGRQFSNSRSEMNVSTLELGDSALYLCASSFGSILDTQYFGPGTRLTVL.

The gene calls are TRBV18 and TRBJ2-3; TCRdb designates TRBD1, a call that cannot be tested without DNA. This CDR3 has 21 residues. The V gene's germline CDR1 is KGHSH and CDR2 LQKENI. This CDR3 reads CASSPMVAYRAADSTTDTQYF.

The chain uses TRBV19 and TRBJ1-5; TCRdb's D call of TRBD1 is untestable without DNA. The CDR3 covers 14 residues. Germline-derived CDR1 and CDR2 are LNHDA and SQIVND (reference sequence). The CDR3 protein is CASSRDSHNQPQHF.

The chain couples TRBV4-3 to TRBJ2-5. The CDR3 is 13 amino acids. From germline, CDR1 is LGHNA and CDR2 YSLEER. The CDR3 sequence is CASSQTSSGTQYF.

V is TRBV7-9 and J is TRBJ2-7. The CDR3 is 14 residues long. Germline V gene lookup returns CDR1 SEHNR and CDR2 FQNEAQ (reference sequence). This CDR3 is CASSLAGVSNEQYF.

This rearrangement joins TRBV3-1 to TRBJ1-5. CDR1 LGHDT and CDR2 YNNKEL come from the germline V gene (reference sequence). This CDR3 spans 15 amino acids. CDR3 loop: CASSRGSRGNQPQHF.